What follows is one TCR beta chain and its context. The sample belongs to a study of T cells in localized non-small cell lung cancer. V dropped 1 base and J dropped 8; count of bases not matched to a gene: 7. Germline-derived CDR1 and CDR2 are SGHDN and FVKESK. CDR3 length: 15 residues. Profiled with immunoSEQ multiplex PCR; TCRdb holds only in-frame clones, not every one. The data hold some 29,000 clones, with roughly 89% observed a single time. This chain uses TRBV14 with TRBJ1-4; 7 positions match TRBD1. This specimen was peripheral blood, taken before any cancer treatment. This sequence originates from a woman between 18 and 50 years old with stage I lung adenocarcinoma. The CDR3: CASSQGQGWGEKLFF. CDR3 in DNA: TGTGCCAGCAGCCAAGGACAGGGTTGGGGCGAAAAACTGTTTTTT.